The 26 T cell receptor beta chains below all came from one sample that was sequenced in a study of PD-1 blockade in classical Hodgkin lymphoma (dated by TCRdb to about 2020). The protocol used for the library was the immunoSEQ multiplex PCR assay. Imported from immuneACCESS, the table was reduced by TCRdb to in-frame sequences with V and J called. These copies leave out some clones; in studies compared against another copy, an unresolved V gene accounts for under half, and the cause of the remainder is not known. The sample table contains 50,000 or so clones; only one count was recorded for 90% of them. The top ten clonotypes cover approximately 15% of the sample. In light of the paper, this sample's time point label describes: cycle 4 day 1 (C4D1), after more than five weeks of nivolumab. Relapse after autologous stem cell transplantation had occurred in all trial patients, and cohorts A, B and C were distinguished by prior brentuximab vedotin exposure.

Specimen: peripheral blood mononuclear cells (PBMCs), collected before the fourth cycle of nivolumab. The receptors here all came from a human donor with classical Hodgkin lymphoma.

This chain connects TRBV6-1 to TRBJ1-4, with 7 bases aligning to TRBD1. Germline loops: CDR1 MNHNS, CDR2 SASEGT. This CDR3 spans 17 amino acids. Trimming at V came to 2 bases and at J to 5 bases, leaving 11 bases not matched to a gene. The CDR3 is CASSEYGRGGANEKLFF. CDR3 bases: TGTGCCAGCAGTGAATATGGCAGGGGGGGAGCGAATGAAAAACTGTTTTTT.

This chain links TRBV18 with TRBJ2-7, with D possibly being TRBD1 or TRBD2 (5 bases each). CDR1 and CDR2 from the germline V gene are KGHSH and LQKENI. CDR3 length equals 15 residues. Trimming took 2 bases from V and 4 from J, leaving 15 bases between them. CDR3 in amino acids: CASSPRGDPYYEQYF. The CDR3 DNA follows: TGTGCCAGCTCACCAAGAGGGGACCCTTATTACGAGCAGTACTTC.

The chain recombines TRBV11-3 with TRBJ2-5, with D perhaps TRBD2 (6 bases). The V and J ends lost 1 base and 4 bases respectively, with 7 bases between them. CDR3 length: 13 residues. CDR1 and CDR2 (germline): SGHNT, YENEEA. CDR3 residues: CASSLAGRETQYF. CDR3 DNA: TGTGCCAGCAGCTTAGCCGGGAGAGAGACCCAGTACTTC.

This clone was seen a few times. The chain joins TRBV7-3 to TRBJ2-5, with 8 bases that match TRBD2. V lost 4 bases and J lost 5; bases outside the gene matches: 3. Germline V gives CDR1 SGHTA, CDR2 FQGTGA. CDR3 size: 13 residues. The CDR3 DNA follows: TGTGCCAGCAGCTCGACTAGCGAGGAGACCCAGTACTTC. Amino acid sequence: CASSSTSEETQYF.

The rearrangement joins TRBV28 to TRBJ2-5; 9 bases fit TRBD1. The V gene end was trimmed by 2 bases and the J gene end by 3 bases; junction bases not matched to a gene: 4. CDR1 and CDR2 (germline): MDHEN, SYDVKM. This CDR3 contains 15 residues. DNA of the CDR3: TGTGCCAGCAGTTTAGCCGGGACAGGGAAAGAGACCCAGTACTTC. It encodes CASSLAGTGKETQYF.

This CDR3 is CASSLLTSGSTDTQYF. In DNA, the CDR3 is TGTGCCAGCAGCTTATTGACTAGCGGGAGCACAGATACGCAGTATTTT. The chain recombines TRBV7-9 with TRBJ2-3; 10 nucleotides match TRBD2. Germline values: CDR1 SEHNR, CDR2 FQNEAQ (reference sequence). Trimming took 2 bases from V and 0 from J; bases not matched to a gene: 2. The CDR3 covers 16 residues.

The chain joins TRBV10-3 to TRBJ2-7; D might be TRBD1 (6 bases). Germline V gene lookup returns CDR1 ENHRY and CDR2 SYGVKD. There are 14 residues in the CDR3. V was clipped by 6 bases and J by 3 bases, with 15 bases between them. The CDR3 here is CAIRIIQGHYEQYF. CDR3 DNA sequence: TGTGCCATCAGGATAATACAGGGCCACTACGAGCAGTACTTC.

The chain joins TRBV6-1 to TRBJ2-1; D gene ambiguous. CDR1 is MNHNS, CDR2 SASEGT, per germline. V was shortened by 10 bases and J by 5 bases, with 21 bases between the two germline ends. The CDR3 contains 15 residues. The CDR3 loop is CANSASGQVHNEQFF. The CDR3 bases are TGTGCCAACTCGGCGTCGGGCCAGGTTCACAATGAGCAGTTCTTC.

The chain recombines TRBV18 with TRBJ2-1; D might be TRBD1 or TRBD2, each matching 5 bases. CDR1 and CDR2 (germline): KGHSH, LQKENI. Trimming took 2 bases from V and 6 from J, leaving 5 bases between them. This CDR3 is built from 12 residues. The CDR3 loop reads CASSPGTNEQFF. In DNA, the CDR3 is TGTGCCAGCTCACCAGGGACCAATGAGCAGTTCTTC. The full variable domain, with the rest looked up from reference TRBV18 and TRBJ2-1, is NAGVMQNPRHLVRRRGQEARLRCSPMKGHSHVYWYRQLPEEGLKFMVYLQKENIIDESGMPKERFSAEFPKEGPSILRIQQVVRGDSAAYFCASSPGTNEQFFGPGTRLTVL.

This clone was seen more than once but under ten times. The rearrangement links TRBV11-2 to TRBJ1-2; D unresolved. V was shortened by 6 bases and J by 3 bases, with 11 bases between the two germline ends. Germline V gene sequence: CDR1 SGHAT, CDR2 FQNNGV. The CDR3 is made up of 13 amino acids. The DNA for the CDR3 is TGTGCCAGCAGTCCCGGGATGGACTATGGCTACACCTTC. The encoded protein is CASSPGMDYGYTF.

The chain is built from TRBV2 and TRBJ2-1, with 12 bases fitting TRBD2. The germline V gene encodes CDR1 SNHLY and CDR2 FYNNEI. CDR3 size: 13 residues. V shed 7 bases, J shed 7 bases, and the junction held 2 bases outside the gene matches. CDR3 sequence reads: CASTTSGSNEQFF. The CDR3 coding sequence is TGTGCCAGCACGACTAGCGGGAGTAATGAGCAGTTCTTC.

V is TRBV13 and J is TRBJ2-7, with D possibly being TRBD1 (6 bases). Germline values: CDR1 PRHDT, CDR2 FYEKMQ (reference sequence). The V and J ends lost 5 bases and 0 bases respectively, with 14 bases between them. There are 15 residues in the CDR3. CDR3 in amino acids: CASSSLRGSSYEQYF. DNA for the CDR3: TGTGCCAGCAGCAGTCTTAGGGGGAGCTCCTACGAGCAGTACTTC.

The chain links TRBV11-3 to TRBJ2-3, with D possibly called TRBD1 or TRBD2 (6 bases each). The CDR3 has 14 residues. V dropped 5 bases and J dropped 6 bases, with 15 bases sitting between them. Per germline, CDR1 SGHNT and CDR2 YENEEA. In DNA form, the CDR3 reads TGTGCCAGCAGCCCCGTACAGGGACTTGATACGCAGTATTTT. Translated: CASSPVQGLDTQYF. The complete variable domain, with remaining parts taken from reference TRBV11-3 and TRBJ2-3, reads EAGVVQSPRYKIIEKKQPVAFWCNPISGHNTLYWYLQNLGQGPELLIRYENEEAVDDSQLPKDRFSAERLKGVDSTLKIQPAELGDSAVYLCASSPVQGLDTQYFGPGTRLTVL.

This clone showed up just once. V gene TRBV29-1 combines with J gene TRBJ1-2, with D uncertain. The CDR3 runs 13 residues. Deletions cut 4 bases from V and 1 base from J, with 10 bases between. CDR1 is SQVTM and CDR2 is ANQGSEA in the germline V gene. CDR3 amino acids: CSVAFGDNYGYTF. CDR3 nucleotides: TGCAGCGTTGCATTCGGGGATAACTATGGCTACACCTTC.

The sample holds a few counts of this clone. The rearrangement joins TRBV10-1 to TRBJ2-5, with D unresolved. Germline V gene data show CDR1 as WNHNN and CDR2 as SYGVQD (reference sequence). This CDR3 region has 16 residues. The V and J ends lost 6 bases and 0 bases respectively, with 17 bases between them. The CDR3 nucleotides read TGCGCCAGCAGCCCCGAGGCCGCTCTCTACCAAGAGACCCAGTACTTC. Translated: CASSPEAALYQETQYF.

The J gene is TRBJ1-2, the V gene TRBV28; D gene unclear. V lost 7 bases and J 4 bases, leaving 16 bases between the germline ends. CDR3 length: 14 amino acids. CDR1 MDHEN and CDR2 SYDVKM come from the germline V gene. CDR3 loop: CASIKTPNAYGYTF. CDR3 nucleotide sequence: TGTGCCAGCATAAAGACGCCAAACGCCTATGGCTACACCTTC.

The chain uses TRBV29-1 and TRBJ1-5; TRBD1 matches 9 bases. Germline values: CDR1 SQVTM, CDR2 ANQGSEA. V lost 6 bases to trimming and J lost 5 bases; unmatched junction nucleotides: 5. This CDR3 has 13 residues. The CDR3 DNA sequence: TGCAGCGTCTGGACAGGGGCCGATCAGCCCCAGCATTTT. It translates to CSVWTGADQPQHF.

The chain has TRBV9 and TRBJ2-1; 8 nucleotides align to TRBD2. V dropped 4 bases and J dropped 2; count of bases not matched to a gene: 14. The CDR3 sequence is 18 residues long. Per germline, CDR1 SGDLS and CDR2 YYNGEE. CDR3 nucleotide sequence: TGTGCCAGCAGCCTCAGGCTGGGCGGGACTAGTCCCTACAATGAGCAGTTCTTC. Amino acid sequence: CASSLRLGGTSPYNEQFF.

J is TRBJ2-3 and V is TRBV10-1; 7 bases match TRBD2. CDR1 is WNHNN, CDR2 SYGVQD, per germline (reference sequence). V gave up 2 bases and J gave up 0 bases; unmatched junction bases: 5. The CDR3 has 16 amino acids. The CDR3 loop reads CASSEPRLASTDTQYF. The CDR3 DNA reads TGCGCCAGCAGTGAGCCCCGACTAGCTAGCACAGATACGCAGTATTTT.

The chain couples TRBV6-5 to TRBJ2-7; TRBD2 aligns across 7 bases. CDR1 is MNHEY and CDR2 is SVGAGI in the germline V gene. V was clipped by 4 bases and J by 5 bases; unmatched bases: 11. This CDR3 contains 15 residues. The CDR3 DNA reads TGTGCCAGCAGTTCCCTACGGCGGGAGCAGGACGAGCAGTACTTC. Translating gives CASSSLRREQDEQYF.

The chain is built from TRBV2 and TRBJ1-2; possibly TRBD1 for D (5 bases). Looked up from germline, CDR1 is SNHLY and CDR2 is FYNNEI. The CDR3 is 19 residues long. The V end lost 7 bases, the J end lost 8 bases, and 35 bases lay between the germline ends. Here the CDR3 reads CASTPGGGLLRVGVFGYTF. The CDR3 DNA reads as TGTGCCAGCACCCCAGGTGGGGGTCTCCTGCGGGTAGGGGTGTTCGGCTACACCTTC.

The chain recombines TRBV6-6 with TRBJ1-5, with TRBD1 as a possible D gene (5 bases). Trimming stripped 2 bases from V and 2 bases from J, with 7 bases between. This CDR3 contains 14 residues. CDR1 is MNHNY and CDR2 is SVGAGI in the germline V gene (reference sequence). The CDR3 is CASSYRGGNQPQHF. As DNA, the CDR3 is TGTGCCAGCAGTTACAGGGGTGGCAATCAGCCCCAGCATTTT.

This clone has a handful of counts. The CDR3 region is CASTGPNSNYGYTF. The DNA for the CDR3 is TGTGCCAGTACAGGGCCGAACAGTAACTATGGCTACACCTTC. The gene calls are TRBV19 and TRBJ1-2; possibly TRBD1 for D (5 bases). This CDR3 comprises 14 residues. Germline V gene lookup returns CDR1 LNHDA and CDR2 SQIVND (reference sequence). Trimming took off 7 bases at V and 1 base at J, with 13 bases between the two ends.

The V gene is TRBV6-5, the J gene TRBJ2-2, with D hard to call. V was clipped by 10 bases and J by 1 base, with 16 bases between them. Germline assignment: CDR1 MNHEY and CDR2 SVGAGI. This CDR3 comprises 15 residues. The CDR3 sequence is CATSKDLGNTGELFF. CDR3 sequence (DNA): TGTGCCACCTCTAAGGACCTGGGGAACACCGGGGAGCTGTTTTTT.

The gene calls are TRBV9 and TRBJ2-7; D might be TRBD2 (5 bases). V was cut by 1 base and J by 0 bases, with 11 bases left in between. The CDR3 sequence is 15 residues long. Germline lookup yields CDR1 SGDLS and CDR2 YYNGEE. CDR3 protein: CASSVSADVSYEQYF. DNA of the CDR3: TGTGCCAGCAGCGTATCAGCGGATGTCTCCTACGAGCAGTACTTC.

The CDR3 nucleotides read TGTGCCAGCAGCTTAAGACATCTCGACGGGGAGCTGTTTTTT. Its translation is CASSLRHLDGELFF. The chain combines TRBV7-9 with TRBJ2-2; D is ambiguous. V was trimmed by 2 bases and J by 7 bases, leaving 11 bases between them. CDR1 is SEHNR and CDR2 is FQNEAQ in the germline V gene (reference sequence). The CDR3 extends over 14 amino acids.